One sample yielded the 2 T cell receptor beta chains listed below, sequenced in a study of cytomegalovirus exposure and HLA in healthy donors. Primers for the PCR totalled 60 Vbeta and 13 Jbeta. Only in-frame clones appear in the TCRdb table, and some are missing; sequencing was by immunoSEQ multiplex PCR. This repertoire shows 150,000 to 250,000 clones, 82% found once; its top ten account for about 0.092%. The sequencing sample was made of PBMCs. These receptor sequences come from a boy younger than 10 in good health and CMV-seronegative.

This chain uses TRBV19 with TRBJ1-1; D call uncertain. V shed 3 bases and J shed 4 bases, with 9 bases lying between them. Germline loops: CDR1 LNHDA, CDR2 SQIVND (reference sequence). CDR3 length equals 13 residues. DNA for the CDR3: TGTGCCAGTAGTATGAGGGTTTCCACTGAAGCTTTCTTT. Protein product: CASSMRVSTEAFF.

This chain's CDR3 is CASSPTGVGTEAFF. The CDR3 DNA follows: TGTGCCAGCTCACCTACAGGGGTTGGCACTGAAGCTTTCTTT. The chain has TRBV18 and TRBJ1-1; 7 positions agree with TRBD1. Germline loops: CDR1 KGHSH, CDR2 LQKENI. CDR3 size: 14 residues. Unmatched junction bases numbered 5, after V lost 3 bases and J lost 4 bases.